This T cell receptor (beta chain) is drawn from a study of CD8+ T cells in alopecia areata. cDNA serving as the sequencing template came from extracted, reverse transcribed RNA. Data came from immunoSEQ multiplex PCR; TCRdb stores just in-frame clones and leaves some out. The sample has 150,000 to 200,000 clones; about 70% are singletons. This clone was recorded once. The V gene's germline CDR1 is MGHRA and CDR2 YSYEKL. V lost 2 bases, J lost 4 bases, and 7 bases lay in between. There are 13 residues in the CDR3. The chain recombines TRBV4-1 with TRBJ2-3; D call uncertain. This specimen consisted of CD8+ T cells sorted from blood, obtained at week 0. This clonotype was sampled from a human donor with alopecia areata. CDR3 region: CASSQFGADTQYF. In DNA, the CDR3 is TGCGCCAGCAGCCAATTTGGCGCAGATACGCAGTATTTT.